Sequencing of this T cell receptor (beta chain) was carried out in a study of identical twins. TCRdb re-called the 5' RACE reads through MiXCR, storing one row per CDR3 protein. The table includes roughly 720,000 distinct CDR3 sequences, approximately 18% detected once. This clonotype was seen more than once but under ten times. This same sample was also part of a study on T cells expressing NK-cell markers.

This receptor was identified in a woman under 30 in good health. The source material was PBMCs.

The CDR3 DNA reads as TGTGCCAGCGGGCGAACCCAGACATCCTACAATGAGCAGTTCTTC. Protein product: CASGRTQTSYNEQFF. The chain is built from TRBV12-3 or TRBV12-4 and TRBJ2-1; no clear D. V lost 8 bases and J 1 base, leaving 15 bases between the germline ends. The CDR3 length is 15 residues.